This is a list of T cell receptor beta chains from one sample in a study of blood T cell repertoires in COVID-19. TCRdb's table, derived via immunoSEQ multiplex PCR, lists solely in-frame clones and lacks some. The data show 200,000 to 250,000 clones, with 70% to 85% seen just once and around 3.4% held by the top ten. The sequenced sample was PBMCs or T cells enriched from blood (not recorded which). The receptors shown here come from a woman aged 55-69 years who had recovered from COVID-19. Both conserved end residues are part of each CDR3. The D gene is left open where the match is weak. Not every row has a clone size; where given, it reads once, few, many or a size class.

D | size | J | V | CDR3 | DNA
NA | NA | TRBJ1-2 | TRBV11-2 | CASSRSMANYGYTF | TGTGCCAGCAGCCGGAGTATGGCAAACTATGGCTACACCTTC
TRBD1 | NA | TRBJ1-5 | TRBV7-2 | CASSPDRGNNQPQHF | TGTGCCAGCAGCCCGGACAGGGGGAACAATCAGCCCCAGCATTTT
NA | NA | TRBJ1-5 | TRBV6-5 | CASSYRGSNQPQHF | TGTGCCAGCAGTTACAGGGGTAGCAATCAGCCCCAGCATTTT
NA | many | TRBJ1-6 | TRBV3-1/TRBV3-2 | CASSQDHGASNSPLHF | TGTGCCAGCAGCCAAGATCATGGGGCTAGTAATTCACCCCTCCACTTT
NA | NA | TRBJ2-3 | TRBV7-9 | CASSLDSSGDTQYF | TGTGCCAGCAGTTTGGACAGTTCTGGGGATACGCAGTATTTT
NA | once | TRBJ2-1 | TRBV11-2 | CASSSDFGSNNEQFF | TGTGCCAGCAGCTCGGACTTCGGGAGCAACAATGAGCAGTTCTTC
NA | NA | TRBJ1-3 | TRBV11-2 | CASSLDGRGIGNTIYF | TGTGCCAGCAGCTTAGATGGTAGAGGGATCGGAAACACCATATATTTT
NA | NA | TRBJ1-1 | TRBV3-1/TRBV3-2 | CASSPLWEGSTEAFF | TGTGCCAGCAGCCCGCTATGGGAGGGTAGCACTGAAGCTTTCTTT
TRBD1 | once | TRBJ1-2 | TRBV9 | CASSPRLGQPYGYTF | TGTGCCAGCAGCCCCAGGCTGGGACAGCCTTATGGCTACACCTTC
NA | once | TRBJ1-4 | TRBV7-9 | CASSPGGYNEKLFF | TGTGCCAGCAGCCCGGGGGGGTATAATGAAAAACTGTTTTTT
NA | few | TRBJ2-5 | TRBV12-5 | CASGPGLSEGETQYF | TGTGCTAGTGGCCCCGGACTCTCCGAGGGAGAGACCCAGTACTTC
NA | NA | TRBJ2-3 | TRBV6-1 | CASSEGQGVTQYF | TGTGCCAGCAGTGAAGGGCAGGGCGTTACGCAGTATTTT
TRBD1 | once | TRBJ2-7 | TRBV7-9 | CASSFSSGQGDYEQYF | TGTGCCAGCAGCTTCTCGTCTGGACAGGGGGACTACGAGCAGTACTTC
TRBD1 | once | TRBJ2-5 | TRBV5-1 | CASSEGQGRETQYF | TGCGCCAGCAGCGAGGGACAGGGGAGAGAGACCCAGTACTTC
NA | NA | TRBJ2-2 | TRBV5-4 | CASSLFVGTGELFF | TGTGCCAGCAGCTTGTTCGTCGGCACCGGGGAGCTGTTTTTT
NA | NA | TRBJ2-7 | TRBV7-2 | CASSLVALRYEQYF | TGTGCCAGCAGCTTAGTAGCTCTTCGGTACGAGCAGTACTTC
NA | NA | TRBJ2-1 | TRBV27 | CASRASSYNEQFF | TGTGCCAGCAGGGCTAGCAGCTACAATGAGCAGTTCTTC
TRBD1 | NA | TRBJ1-2 | TRBV7-8 | CASSLVNTGGGGYTF | TGTGCCAGCAGCTTAGTTAATACAGGGGGAGGTGGCTACACCTTC
TRBD1 | NA | TRBJ1-2 | TRBV2 | CANDREDYGYTF | TGTGCCAACGACAGGGAGGACTATGGCTACACCTTC
NA | NA | TRBJ1-2 | TRBV18 | CASSGQDGYTF | TGTGCCAGCTCTGGTCAGGATGGCTACACCTTC
TRBD2 | NA | TRBJ2-1 | TRBV6-6 | CASRKTSGNNEQFF | TGTGCCAGCAGGAAGACTAGCGGGAACAATGAGCAGTTCTTC
TRBD1 | NA | TRBJ1-6 | TRBV19 | CASSPPGQGHSPLHF | TGTGCCAGTAGTCCACCGGGACAGGGTCATTCACCCCTCCACTTT
TRBD2 | NA | TRBJ2-5 | TRBV5-1 | CASSPTLGTSGGLQETQYF | TGCGCCAGCAGCCCAACCCTCGGGACTAGCGGGGGGTTACAAGAGACCCAGTACTTC
NA | NA | TRBJ2-5 | TRBV6-4 | CASSVVFPGETQYF | TGTGCCAGCAGCGTCGTATTCCCCGGAGAGACCCAGTACTTC
TRBD1 | NA | TRBJ2-2 | TRBV5-4 | CASESRQGAFAGELFF | TGTGCCAGCGAGAGTCGGCAGGGGGCTTTCGCCGGGGAGCTGTTTTTT
TRBD2 | NA | TRBJ2-5 | TRBV11-3 | CASSLGLAGDETQYF | TGTGCCAGCAGCTTAGGGCTAGCGGGAGATGAGACCCAGTACTTC
TRBD1 | NA | TRBJ2-2 | TRBV3-1/TRBV3-2 | CASSQDNPRTGSTGELFF | TGTGCCAGCAGCCAAGATAACCCCCGGACAGGGTCGACCGGGGAGCTGTTTTTT
TRBD1 | NA | TRBJ1-3 | TRBV6-5 | CASMVVTGGRNTIYF | TGTGCCAGCATGGTCGTTACAGGGGGCCGAAACACCATATATTTT
NA | NA | TRBJ2-1 | TRBV7-9 | CASSLGDSSYNEQFF | TGTGCCAGCAGCTTAGGGGACTCCTCCTACAATGAGCAGTTCTTC
NA | NA | TRBJ1-2 | TRBV2 | CASSTGLMGYGYTF | TGTGCCAGCAGTACAGGGCTGATGGGCTATGGCTACACCTTC
NA | NA | TRBJ2-5 | TRBV7-2 | CASRGGDRETQYF | TGTGCCAGCCGAGGGGGGGATAGAGAGACCCAGTACTTC
TRBD1 | NA | TRBJ1-2 | TRBV12-5 | CASGLVLGQTRINYGYTF | TGTGCTAGTGGTTTGGTGCTGGGACAGACTCGAATTAACTATGGCTACACCTTC
TRBD1 | once | TRBJ2-7 | TRBV6-5 | CASRGIRDRFYEQYF | TGTGCCAGCAGGGGCATACGGGACAGATTCTACGAGCAGTACTTC
NA | NA | TRBJ1-2 | TRBV5-1 | CASSLLWGVDGYTF | TGCGCCAGCAGCTTGTTGTGGGGCGTGGATGGCTACACCTTC
NA | few | TRBJ1-4 | TRBV11-2 | CASSPQRATNEKLFF | TGTGCCAGCAGCCCCCAGCGCGCAACTAATGAAAAACTGTTTTTT
NA | once | TRBJ2-3 | TRBV13 | CASSPIGRGGAWMTDTQYF | TGTGCCAGCAGCCCTATTGGGCGTGGGGGGGCCTGGATGACAGATACGCAGTATTTT
NA | NA | TRBJ2-3 | TRBV7-9 | CASMRQPNTDTQYF | TGTGCCAGCATGAGACAGCCCAACACAGATACGCAGTATTTT
NA | once | TRBJ1-4 | TRBV4-3 | CASSQDPGQLNEKLFF | TGCGCCAGCAGCCAAGATCCAGGGCAGCTTAATGAAAAACTGTTTTTT
TRBD2 | few | TRBJ2-5 | TRBV6-5 | CASSYSAGGAETQYF | TGTGCCAGCAGTTACTCAGCGGGGGGCGCAGAGACCCAGTACTTC
NA | few | TRBJ1-6 | TRBV6-5 | CASSYGGRGGSPLHF | TGTGCCAGCAGTTACGGTGGCAGGGGAGGGTCACCCCTCCACTTT